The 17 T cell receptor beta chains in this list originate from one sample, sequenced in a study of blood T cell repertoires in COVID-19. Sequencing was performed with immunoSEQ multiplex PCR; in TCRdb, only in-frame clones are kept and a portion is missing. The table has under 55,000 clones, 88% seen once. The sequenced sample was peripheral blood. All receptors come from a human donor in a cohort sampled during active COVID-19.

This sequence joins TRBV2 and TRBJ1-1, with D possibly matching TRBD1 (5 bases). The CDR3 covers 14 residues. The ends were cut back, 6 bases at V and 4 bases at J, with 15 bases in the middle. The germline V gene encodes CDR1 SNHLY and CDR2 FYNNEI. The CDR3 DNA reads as TGTGCCAGCAGGGCGGGACTCTGGGGCACTGAAGCTTTCTTT. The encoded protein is CASRAGLWGTEAFF.

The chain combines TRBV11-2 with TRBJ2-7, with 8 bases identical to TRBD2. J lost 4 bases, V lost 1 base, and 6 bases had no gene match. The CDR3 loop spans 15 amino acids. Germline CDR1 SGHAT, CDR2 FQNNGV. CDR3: CASSLGSRGAYEQYF. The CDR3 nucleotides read TGTGCCAGCAGCTTAGGATCGCGGGGGGCGTACGAGCAGTACTTC.

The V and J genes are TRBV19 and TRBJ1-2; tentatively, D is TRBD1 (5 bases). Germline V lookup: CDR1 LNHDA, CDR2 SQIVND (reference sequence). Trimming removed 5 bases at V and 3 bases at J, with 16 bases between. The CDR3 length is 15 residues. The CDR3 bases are TGTGCCAGTAGTCTAGGGACGGTGGGAGACTATGGCTACACCTTC. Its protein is CASSLGTVGDYGYTF.

As DNA, the CDR3 is TGTGCCAGCAGTTCTAACCCCCCTCCAAACAATTCACCCCTCCACTTT. Translating it yields CASSSNPPPNNSPLHF. The J gene is TRBJ1-6, the V gene TRBV6-5; unclear D gene. Deletions cut 4 bases from V and 7 bases from J, with 17 bases between. Germline CDR1 and CDR2: MNHEY and SVGAGI. This CDR3 comprises 16 residues.

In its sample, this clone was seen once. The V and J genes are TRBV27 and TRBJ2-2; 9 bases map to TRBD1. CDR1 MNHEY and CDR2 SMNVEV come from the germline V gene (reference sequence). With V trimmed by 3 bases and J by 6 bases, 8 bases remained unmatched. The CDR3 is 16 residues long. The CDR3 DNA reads TGTGCCAGCAGTTTCCCCACAGGGGGCGAGTCCGGGGAGCTGTTTTTT. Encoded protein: CASSFPTGGESGELFF.

The CDR3 protein is CASRVSFTSYNEQFF. The CDR3 nucleotides read TGCGCCAGCAGGGTCAGTTTCACCTCCTACAATGAGCAGTTCTTC. The chain links TRBV5-1 to TRBJ2-1; unclear D gene. CDR1 is SGHRS and CDR2 is YFSETQ in the germline V gene. The CDR3 is 15 residues long. The V gene lost 5 bases and the J gene lost 0 bases, with 12 bases spanning the gap.

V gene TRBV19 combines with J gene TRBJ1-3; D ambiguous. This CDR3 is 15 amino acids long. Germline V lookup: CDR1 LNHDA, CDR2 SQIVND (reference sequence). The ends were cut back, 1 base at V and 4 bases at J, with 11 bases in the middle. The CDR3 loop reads CASSIAAGVGNTIYF. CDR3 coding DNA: TGTGCCAGTAGTATAGCTGCCGGTGTGGGAAACACCATATATTTT.

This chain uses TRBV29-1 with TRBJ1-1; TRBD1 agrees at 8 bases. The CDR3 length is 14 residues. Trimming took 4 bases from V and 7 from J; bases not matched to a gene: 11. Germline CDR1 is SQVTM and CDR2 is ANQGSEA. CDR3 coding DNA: TGCAGCGTTGGGGCCGGCGGACAGGGATATGAAGCTTTCTTT. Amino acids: CSVGAGGQGYEAFF. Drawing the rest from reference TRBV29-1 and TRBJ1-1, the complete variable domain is SAVISQKPSRDICQRGTSLTIQCQVDSQVTMMFWYRQQPGQSLTLIATANQGSEATYESGFVIDKFPISRPNLTFSTLTVSNMSPEDSSIYLCSVGAGGQGYEAFFGQGTRLTVV.

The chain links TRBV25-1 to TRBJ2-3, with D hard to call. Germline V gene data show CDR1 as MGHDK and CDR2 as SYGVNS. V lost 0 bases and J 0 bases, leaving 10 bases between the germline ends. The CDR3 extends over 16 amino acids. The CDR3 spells CASSEYMTSSTDTQYF. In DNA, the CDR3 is TGTGCCAGCAGTGAATATATGACATCTAGCACAGATACGCAGTATTTT.

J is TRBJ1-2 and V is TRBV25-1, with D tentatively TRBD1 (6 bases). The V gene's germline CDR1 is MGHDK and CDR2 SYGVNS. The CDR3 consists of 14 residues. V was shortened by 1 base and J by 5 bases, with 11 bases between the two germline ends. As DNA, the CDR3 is TGTGCCAGCAGTGAATCTAGGGGGTATTATGGCTACACCTTC. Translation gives CASSESRGYYGYTF.

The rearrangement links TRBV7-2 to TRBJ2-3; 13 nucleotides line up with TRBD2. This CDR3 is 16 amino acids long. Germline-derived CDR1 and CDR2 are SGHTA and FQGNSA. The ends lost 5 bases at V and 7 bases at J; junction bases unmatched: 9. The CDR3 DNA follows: TGTGCCAGCAGCCCACTAGCGGGGGGGCAAGGAAATACGCAGTATTTT. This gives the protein CASSPLAGGQGNTQYF.

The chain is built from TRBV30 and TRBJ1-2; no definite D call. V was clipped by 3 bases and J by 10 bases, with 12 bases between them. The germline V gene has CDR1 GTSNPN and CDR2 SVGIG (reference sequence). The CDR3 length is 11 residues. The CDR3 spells CAWSPTAVYTF. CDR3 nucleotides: TGTGCCTGGAGCCCCACAGCGGTCTACACCTTC.

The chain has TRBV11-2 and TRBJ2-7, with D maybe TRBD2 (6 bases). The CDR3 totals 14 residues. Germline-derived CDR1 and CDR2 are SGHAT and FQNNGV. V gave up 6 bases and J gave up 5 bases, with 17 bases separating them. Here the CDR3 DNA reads TGTGCCAGCAGTCTCTCAGGGACTGCGCACGAGCAGTACTTC. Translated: CASSLSGTAHEQYF.

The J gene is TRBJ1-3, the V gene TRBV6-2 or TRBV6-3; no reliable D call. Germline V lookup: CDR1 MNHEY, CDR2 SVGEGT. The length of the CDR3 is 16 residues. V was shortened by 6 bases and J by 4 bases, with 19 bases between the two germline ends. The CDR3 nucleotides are TGTGCCAGCAGCCTAAGAGACGGAGGATTCGGAAACACCATATATTTT. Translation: CASSLRDGGFGNTIYF.

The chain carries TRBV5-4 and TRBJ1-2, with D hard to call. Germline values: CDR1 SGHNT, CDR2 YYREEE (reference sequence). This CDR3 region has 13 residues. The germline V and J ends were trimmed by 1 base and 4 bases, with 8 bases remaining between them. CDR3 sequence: CASSLSGPYGYTF. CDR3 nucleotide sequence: TGTGCCAGCAGCTTGAGTGGCCCCTATGGCTACACCTTC.

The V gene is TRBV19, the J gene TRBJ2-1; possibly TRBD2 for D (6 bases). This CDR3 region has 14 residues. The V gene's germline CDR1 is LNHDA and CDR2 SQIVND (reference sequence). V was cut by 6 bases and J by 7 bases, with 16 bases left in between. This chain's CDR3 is CASRRDPSLNEQFF. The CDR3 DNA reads TGTGCCAGTAGGCGGGACCCGTCTTTAAATGAGCAGTTCTTC. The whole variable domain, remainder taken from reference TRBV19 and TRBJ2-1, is DGGITQSPKYLFRKEGQNVTLSCEQNLNHDAMYWYRQDPGQGLRLIYYSQIVNDFQKGDIAEGYSVSREKKESFPLTVTSAQKNPTAFYLCASRRDPSLNEQFFGPGTRLTVL.

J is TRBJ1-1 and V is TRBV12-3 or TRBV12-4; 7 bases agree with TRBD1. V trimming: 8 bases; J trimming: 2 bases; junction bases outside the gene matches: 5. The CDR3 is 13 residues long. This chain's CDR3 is CASQGTANTEAFF. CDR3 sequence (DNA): TGTGCCAGCCAGGGGACAGCTAACACTGAAGCTTTCTTT.